One sample yielded the 8 T cell receptor beta chains listed below, sequenced in a study of CD8 T cells in Susac syndrome. RNA, at roughly 0.45 to 1 ug, was reverse transcribed with random hexamers. TCRdb used MiXCR to reprocess the immunoSEQ multiplex PCR reads, holding one entry per CDR3 protein. The sample lists under 200,000 distinct CDR3 sequences; roughly 95% were seen once. What was sequenced was CD4+ T cells from PBMCs. The receptors originated from a human donor with Susac syndrome.

This chain links TRBV29-1 with TRBJ2-7; 10 bases are a match to TRBD2. The V segment lost 8 bases and the J segment 5 bases; nucleotides outside the gene matches: 15. CDR1 and CDR2 from the germline V gene are SQVTM and ANQGSEA. There are 15 residues in the CDR3. CDR3 in DNA: TGCAGCTTCTCCGGGACTAGCGAAATCGGGGACGAGCAGTACTTC. Residues: CSFSGTSEIGDEQYF.

The V call is TRBV28, the J call TRBJ2-5, with D maybe TRBD2 (5 bases). Deletions cut 7 bases from V and 2 bases from J, with 8 bases between. The CDR3 spans 12 residues. Germline-derived CDR1 and CDR2 are MDHEN and SYDVKM. CDR3 nucleotide sequence: TGTGCCAGCATGAGGGATCAAGAGACCCAGTACTTC. This sequence encodes CASMRDQETQYF.

This chain links TRBV19 with TRBJ1-5; possibly TRBD1 for D (6 bases). Germline V gene sequence: CDR1 LNHDA, CDR2 SQIVND (reference sequence). The CDR3 contains 16 residues. Trimming stripped 6 bases from V and 0 bases from J, with 15 bases between. The CDR3 loop is CASRNRDTDSNQPQHF. The CDR3 DNA follows: TGTGCCAGTAGAAACCGGGACACAGATAGCAATCAGCCCCAGCATTTT.

The V gene is TRBV11-1, the J gene TRBJ2-6; no reliable D call. This CDR3 contains 15 residues. Germline V CDR1 and CDR2: SGHAT, FQDESV (reference sequence). The V gene lost 4 bases and the J gene lost 0 bases, with 7 bases spanning the gap. The CDR3 region is CASSSGPSGANVLTF. Here the CDR3 DNA reads TGTGCCAGCAGCTCTGGACCCTCTGGGGCCAACGTCCTGACTTTC.

This clonotype showed up just once. This chain joins TRBV5-1 and TRBJ2-5; D is unresolved. This CDR3 comprises 13 residues. The V end was cut by 1 base, the J end by 2 bases, with 6 bases between. Germline CDR1 SGHRS, CDR2 YFSETQ. The CDR3 region is CASSLRRQETQYF. The CDR3 nucleotides are TGCGCCAGCAGCTTGCGCAGGCAAGAGACCCAGTACTTC.

This clonotype appeared once. The V gene is TRBV2, the J gene TRBJ1-2, with D hard to call. The CDR3 is 12 amino acids. Germline-derived CDR1 and CDR2 are SNHLY and FYNNEI. V was clipped by 5 bases and J by 8 bases, with 12 bases between them. The CDR3 DNA sequence: TGTGCCAGCAGTCGCCGCATACAAGGCTACACCTTC. Translating gives CASSRRIQGYTF.

The chain couples TRBV15 to TRBJ2-5, with D unresolved. The CDR3 has 13 residues. CDR1 LNHNV and CDR2 YYDKDF come from the germline V gene (reference sequence). V was shortened by 1 base and J by 4 bases, with 7 bases between the two germline ends. The CDR3 DNA reads TGTGCCACCAGCAGAGGGCTCGGAGAGACCCAGTACTTC. This sequence encodes CATSRGLGETQYF.

The chain has TRBV5-4 and TRBJ1-3; no firm D call. CDR3 length: 13 residues. The V end lost 6 bases, the J end lost 0 bases, and 7 bases lay between the germline ends. From germline, CDR1 is SGHNT and CDR2 YYREEE (reference sequence). The CDR3 DNA reads TGTGCCAGCAACGCAGGCTCTGGAAACACCATATATTTT. The encoded protein is CASNAGSGNTIYF.